The 15 T cell receptor beta chains given below trace back to one sample, sequenced in a study of technical replicates of blood from a handful of donors. Repertoires were generated with immunoSEQ multiplex PCR, while TCRdb's copy carries only in-frame clones and drops some. The data show about 88,000 clones, just under 95% seen once. Material for sequencing was T cells isolated from PBMCs. The receptors were gathered from a human donor in good health.

This chain links TRBV21-1 with TRBJ2-1; the DNA was not used to check the table's D call, TRBD1. TRBV21-1 is a pseudogene. The CDR3 totals 19 residues. This chain's CDR3 is CASSKAWGNRVSSYNEQFF. In DNA, the CDR3 is TGTGCCAGCAGCAAAGCGTGGGGAAACAGGGTTAGCTCCTACAATGAGCAGTTCTTC.

This clone has only one observation. V usage is TRBV29-1 and J usage is TRBJ2-3, with D perhaps TRBD2 (5 bases). CDR1 is SQVTM and CDR2 is ANQGSEA in the germline V gene. V was cut by 3 bases and J by 2 bases, with 9 bases left in between. The CDR3 runs 13 residues. The CDR3 DNA reads TGCAGCGTTGAGGACGGGGACACAGATACGCAGTATTTT. Amino acids: CSVEDGDTDTQYF.

The J gene is TRBJ2-2, the V gene TRBV19; tentatively, D is TRBD2 (5 bases). V dropped 1 base and J dropped 12 bases, with 15 bases sitting between them. CDR1 and CDR2 from the germline V gene are LNHDA and SQIVND (reference sequence). The CDR3 consists of 14 residues. Here the CDR3 reads CASSIGSTSGKLFF. For the CDR3, the DNA is TGTGCCAGTAGTATAGGGTCTACTAGTGGGAAGCTGTTTTTT.

A single count supports this clone. This rearrangement joins TRBV7-9 to TRBJ1-2, with D possibly being TRBD1 (5 bases). Germline values: CDR1 SEHNR, CDR2 FQNEAQ (reference sequence). The CDR3 runs 16 residues. The ends were cut back, 2 bases at V and 3 bases at J, with 16 bases in the middle. CDR3 in amino acids: CASSLYARADYYGYTF. For the CDR3, the DNA is TGTGCCAGCAGCTTATATGCCAGGGCGGATTACTATGGCTACACCTTC.

This clone was detected once. This chain uses TRBV7-2 with TRBJ2-3, with 8 bases lining up with TRBD2. The germline gives CDR1 SGHTA, CDR2 FQGNSA. The V segment lost 4 bases and the J segment 0 bases; nucleotides outside the gene matches: 0. The CDR3 length is 14 residues. CDR3 amino acids: CASSSSGSTDTQYF. For the CDR3, the DNA is TGTGCCAGCAGCTCTAGCGGGAGCACAGATACGCAGTATTTT.

The chain combines TRBV4-1 with TRBJ2-1; 8 bases map to TRBD2. Germline trimming cut 0 bases from V and 8 bases from J; bases unmatched to any gene: 9. The length of the CDR3 is 16 residues. CDR1 and CDR2 from the germline V gene are MGHRA and YSYEKL. Here the CDR3 reads CASSQDRGRTADEQFF. As DNA, the CDR3 is TGCGCCAGCAGCCAAGATCGCGGGAGGACAGCGGATGAGCAGTTCTTC.

The chain joins TRBV29-1 to TRBJ2-7; 8 positions match TRBD2. This CDR3 region has 15 residues. The trim removed 0 bases at V and 4 bases at J, leaving 8 bases unmatched. The germline V gene encodes CDR1 SQVTM and CDR2 ANQGSEA. In nucleotides, the CDR3 is TGCAGCGTTGAAGATCGACGGGGGGGCGGGTACGAGCAGTACTTC. As protein: CSVEDRRGGGYEQYF.

The gene calls are TRBV10-3 and TRBJ2-1, with 8 bases fitting TRBD2. With 0 bases clipped from V and 3 bases from J, the junction kept 4 bases outside the gene matches. The CDR3 covers 16 residues. Looked up from germline, CDR1 is ENHRY and CDR2 is SYGVKD. The CDR3 loop reads CAISESSGSLYNEQFF. In DNA form, the CDR3 reads TGTGCCATCAGTGAGTCCAGCGGGAGCCTCTACAATGAGCAGTTCTTC.

The genes are TRBV6-5 and TRBJ1-2, with TRBD1 matching over 7 bases. V shed 0 bases and J 4 bases; nucleotides not matched to a gene: 5. This CDR3 spans 15 amino acids. Germline V gene sequence: CDR1 MNHEY, CDR2 SVGAGI. DNA for the CDR3: TGTGCCAGCAGTTACTCGAGTCAGGGGGTCTATGGCTACACCTTC. Protein: CASSYSSQGVYGYTF.

This chain uses TRBV5-6 with TRBJ2-4; 7 bases fit TRBD1. J was trimmed by 7 bases and V by 7 bases; bases with no gene match: 11. The germline CDR1 and CDR2 sequences are SGHDT and YYEEEE. There are 14 residues in the CDR3. The CDR3: CASGLTGPYNIQYF. The CDR3 bases are TGTGCCAGCGGCCTGACAGGGCCCTACAACATTCAGTACTTC.

The chain uses TRBV5-1 and TRBJ1-1; the D is unclear. V gave up 5 bases and J gave up 0 bases, with 8 bases separating them. CDR1 is SGHRS and CDR2 is YFSETQ in the germline V gene. CDR3 length: 13 amino acids. CDR3 amino acids: CASSLSLNTEAFF. DNA for the CDR3: TGCGCCAGCAGTTTATCCTTGAACACTGAAGCTTTCTTT.

This chain joins TRBV5-4 and TRBJ1-1, with D tentatively TRBD1 (5 bases). Between the trimmed V and J ends, which lost 3 bases and 0 bases, there was a span of 12 bases. The CDR3 sequence is 15 residues long. Germline lookup yields CDR1 SGHNT and CDR2 YYREEE (reference sequence). The CDR3 region has the DNA TGTGCCAGCAGCTCCCCGACAGAATTGAACACTGAAGCTTTCTTT. As protein: CASSSPTELNTEAFF.

This chain uses TRBV29-1 with TRBJ2-7; 9 bases align to TRBD1. The J segment lost 1 base and the V segment lost 5 bases, leaving 12 bases of the junction unmatched. The V gene's germline CDR1 is SQVTM and CDR2 ANQGSEA. The CDR3 is made up of 16 amino acids. This CDR3 reads CSVWVRPGQGSYEQYF. CDR3 nucleotide sequence: TGCAGCGTTTGGGTTCGTCCGGGACAGGGTTCCTACGAGCAGTACTTC.

The chain uses TRBV28 and TRBJ2-2, with a weak D call TRBD1 (6 bases). V was pared by 6 bases and J by 5 bases, with 22 bases between. CDR3 size: 17 residues. Germline loops: CDR1 MDHEN, CDR2 SYDVKM. The CDR3 DNA reads as TGTGCCAGCAGGAATTACAAGGACAGACAGAGGACCGGGGAGCTGTTTTTT. Protein sequence: CASRNYKDRQRTGELFF.

This clone was recorded only once. The V call is TRBV14, the J call TRBJ1-2; D unclear. Germline V CDR1 and CDR2: SGHDN, FVKESK. With 0 bases removed from V and 4 bases from J, the gap between germline ends came to 6 bases. The CDR3 has 13 residues. CDR3 sequence (DNA): TGTGCCAGCAGCCAAGAGGAGTTCTATGGCTACACCTTC. It codes for CASSQEEFYGYTF.